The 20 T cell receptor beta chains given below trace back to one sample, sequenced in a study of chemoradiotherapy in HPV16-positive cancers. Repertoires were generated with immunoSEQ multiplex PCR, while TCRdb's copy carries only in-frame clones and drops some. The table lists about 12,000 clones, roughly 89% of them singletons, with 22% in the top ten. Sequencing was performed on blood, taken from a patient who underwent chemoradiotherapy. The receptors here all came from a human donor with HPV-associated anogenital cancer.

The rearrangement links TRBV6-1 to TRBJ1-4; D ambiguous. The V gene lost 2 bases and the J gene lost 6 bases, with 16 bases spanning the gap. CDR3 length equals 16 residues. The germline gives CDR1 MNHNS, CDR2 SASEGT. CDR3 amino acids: CASSEHVGSGDEKLFF. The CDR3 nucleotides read TGTGCCAGCAGTGAACATGTAGGATCGGGCGATGAAAAACTGTTTTTT.

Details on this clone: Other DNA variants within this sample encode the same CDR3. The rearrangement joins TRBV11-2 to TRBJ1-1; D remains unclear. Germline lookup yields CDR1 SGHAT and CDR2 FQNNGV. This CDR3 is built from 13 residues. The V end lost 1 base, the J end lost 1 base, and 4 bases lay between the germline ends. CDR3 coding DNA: TGTGCCAGCAGCTTAGGACAGAACACTGAAGCTTTCTTT. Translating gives CASSLGQNTEAFF.

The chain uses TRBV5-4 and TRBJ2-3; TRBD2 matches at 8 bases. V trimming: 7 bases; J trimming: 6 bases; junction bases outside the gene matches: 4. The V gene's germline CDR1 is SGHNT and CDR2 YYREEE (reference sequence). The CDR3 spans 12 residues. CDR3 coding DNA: TGTGCCAGCGGGACTAGTGCGGATACGCAGTATTTT. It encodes CASGTSADTQYF.

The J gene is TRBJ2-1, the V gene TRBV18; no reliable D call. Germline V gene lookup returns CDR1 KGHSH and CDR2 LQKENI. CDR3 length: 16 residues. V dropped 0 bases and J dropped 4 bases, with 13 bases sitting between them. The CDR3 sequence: CASSPPGPRGYNEQFF. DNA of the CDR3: TGTGCCAGCTCACCACCGGGCCCCAGAGGATACAATGAGCAGTTCTTC.

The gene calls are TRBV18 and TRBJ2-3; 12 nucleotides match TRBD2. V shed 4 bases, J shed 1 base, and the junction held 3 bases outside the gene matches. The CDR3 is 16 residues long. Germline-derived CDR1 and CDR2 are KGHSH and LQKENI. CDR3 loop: CASSRLAGDGTDTQYF. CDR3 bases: TGTGCCAGCTCACGACTAGCGGGAGATGGCACAGATACGCAGTATTTT.

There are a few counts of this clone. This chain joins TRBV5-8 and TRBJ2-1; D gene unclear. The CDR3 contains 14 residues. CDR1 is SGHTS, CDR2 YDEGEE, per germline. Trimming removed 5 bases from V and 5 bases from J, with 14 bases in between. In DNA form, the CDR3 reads TGTGCCAGCAGTGTTATTGGGCGGAACAATGAGCAGTTCTTC. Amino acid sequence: CASSVIGRNNEQFF.

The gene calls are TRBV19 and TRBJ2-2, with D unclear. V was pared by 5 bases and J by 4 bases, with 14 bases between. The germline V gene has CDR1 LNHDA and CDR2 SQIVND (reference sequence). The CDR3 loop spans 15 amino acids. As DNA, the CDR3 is TGTGCCAGTAGTCCCCGGGCCGGGTTCACCGGGGAGCTGTTTTTT. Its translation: CASSPRAGFTGELFF.

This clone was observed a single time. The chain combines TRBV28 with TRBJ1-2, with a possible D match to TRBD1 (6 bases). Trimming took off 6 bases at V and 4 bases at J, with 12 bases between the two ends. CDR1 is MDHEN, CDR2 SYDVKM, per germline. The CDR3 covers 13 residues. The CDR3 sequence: CASRRGHGYGYTF. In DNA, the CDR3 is TGTGCCAGCAGGCGGGGACATGGCTATGGCTACACCTTC.

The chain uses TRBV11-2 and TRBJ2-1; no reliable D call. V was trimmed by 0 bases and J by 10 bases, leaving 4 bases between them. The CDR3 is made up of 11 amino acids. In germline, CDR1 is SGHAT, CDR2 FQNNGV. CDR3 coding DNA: TGTGCCAGCAGCTTAGATTGGGAGCAGTTCTTC. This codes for CASSLDWEQFF.

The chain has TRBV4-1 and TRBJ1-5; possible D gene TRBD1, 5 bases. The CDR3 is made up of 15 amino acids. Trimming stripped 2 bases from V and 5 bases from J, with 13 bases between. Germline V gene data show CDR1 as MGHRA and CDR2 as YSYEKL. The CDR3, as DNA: TGCGCCAGCAGCCAAAATTGGGGGAGCTATCAGCCCCAGCATTTT. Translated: CASSQNWGSYQPQHF.

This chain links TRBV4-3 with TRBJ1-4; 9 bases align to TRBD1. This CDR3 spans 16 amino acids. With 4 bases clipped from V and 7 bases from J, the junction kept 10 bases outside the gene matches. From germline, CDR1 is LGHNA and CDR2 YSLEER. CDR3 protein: CASSPPPGTGSEKLFF. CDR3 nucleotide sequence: TGCGCCAGCAGCCCTCCTCCCGGGACAGGGAGTGAAAAACTGTTTTTT.

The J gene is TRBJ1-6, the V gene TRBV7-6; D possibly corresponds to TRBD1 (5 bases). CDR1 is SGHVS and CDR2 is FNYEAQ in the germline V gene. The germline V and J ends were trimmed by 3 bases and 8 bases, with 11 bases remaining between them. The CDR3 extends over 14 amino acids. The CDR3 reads CASSFQGFDSPLHF. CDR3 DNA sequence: TGTGCCAGCAGCTTCCAGGGTTTCGATTCACCCCTCCACTTT.

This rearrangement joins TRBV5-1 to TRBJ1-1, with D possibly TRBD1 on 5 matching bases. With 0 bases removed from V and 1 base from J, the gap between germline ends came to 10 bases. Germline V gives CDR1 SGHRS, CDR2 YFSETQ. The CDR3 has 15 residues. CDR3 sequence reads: CASSLGGSGNTEAFF. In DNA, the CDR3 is TGCGCCAGCAGCTTGGGGGGCTCGGGGAACACTGAAGCTTTCTTT.

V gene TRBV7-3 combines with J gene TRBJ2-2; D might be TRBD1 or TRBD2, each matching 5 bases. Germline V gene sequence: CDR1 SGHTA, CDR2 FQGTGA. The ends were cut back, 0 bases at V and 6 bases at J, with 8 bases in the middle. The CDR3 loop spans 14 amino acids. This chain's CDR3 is CASSLTRGSGELFF. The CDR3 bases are TGTGCCAGCAGCTTAACGAGGGGCTCCGGGGAGCTGTTTTTT.

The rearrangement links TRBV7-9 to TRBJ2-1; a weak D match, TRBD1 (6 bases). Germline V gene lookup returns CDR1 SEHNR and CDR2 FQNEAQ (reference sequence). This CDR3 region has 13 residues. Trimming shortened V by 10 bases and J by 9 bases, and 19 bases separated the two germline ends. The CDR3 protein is CAIPGQAVLEQFF. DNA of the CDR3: TGTGCCATTCCGGGACAAGCGGTCCTTGAGCAGTTCTTC.

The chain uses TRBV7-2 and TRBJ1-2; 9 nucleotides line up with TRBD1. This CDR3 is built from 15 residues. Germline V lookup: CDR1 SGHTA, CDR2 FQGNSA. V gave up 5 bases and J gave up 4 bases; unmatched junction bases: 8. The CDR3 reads CASSRTLGQGYGYTF. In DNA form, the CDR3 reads TGTGCCAGCAGCCGCACGTTGGGACAGGGCTATGGCTACACCTTC.

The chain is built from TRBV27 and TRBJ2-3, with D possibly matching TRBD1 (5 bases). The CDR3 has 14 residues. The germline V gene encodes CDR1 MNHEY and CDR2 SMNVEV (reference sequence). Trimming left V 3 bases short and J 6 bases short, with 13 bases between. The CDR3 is CASSFQGSHDTQYF. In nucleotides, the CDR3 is TGTGCCAGCAGTTTTCAGGGTTCCCACGATACGCAGTATTTT.

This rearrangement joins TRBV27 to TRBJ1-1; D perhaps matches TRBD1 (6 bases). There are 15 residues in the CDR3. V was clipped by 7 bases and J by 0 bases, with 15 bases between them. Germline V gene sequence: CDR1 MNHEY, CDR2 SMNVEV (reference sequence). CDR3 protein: CASTRLDSVNTEAFF. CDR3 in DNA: TGTGCCAGCACCCGCTTGGACAGCGTGAACACTGAAGCTTTCTTT.

CDR3 sequence: CASSLALGAGSEAFF. The CDR3 DNA reads as TGTGCCAGCAGCTTAGCGCTGGGGGCCGGTTCTGAAGCTTTCTTT. J is TRBJ1-1 and V is TRBV7-6, with a weak D call TRBD1 (6 bases). Trimming cost V 0 bases and J 6 bases, with 14 bases left between them. The CDR3 totals 15 residues. Germline V gene lookup returns CDR1 SGHVS and CDR2 FNYEAQ.

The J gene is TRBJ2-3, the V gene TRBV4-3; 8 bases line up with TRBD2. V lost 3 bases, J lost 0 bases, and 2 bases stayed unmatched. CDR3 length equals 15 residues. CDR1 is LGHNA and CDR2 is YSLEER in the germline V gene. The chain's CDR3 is CASSHTSGSTDTQYF. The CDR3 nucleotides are TGCGCCAGCAGCCACACTAGCGGTAGCACAGATACGCAGTATTTT.